The clone carrying this TCR beta chain was counted at least ten times. Its matching antigen is unknown. A much larger clone differs by one base, so this may be a read error. This entry is derived from a study of neurological immune-mediated disorders. Study in general: The roughly 34 multiple sclerosis patients comprised roughly 31 that were relapsing-remitting and 3 that were secondary progressive.

The CDR3 spans 12 residues. V lost 2 bases, J lost 5 bases, and 7 bases lay in between. Germline CDR1 reads DFQATT; CDR2 reads SNEGSKA (reference sequence). The cDNA was synthesized by 5'RACE incorporating 10-nucleotide random UMIs. Every sequencing run drew on 15-18 subjects and yielded over 170 million TCR-beta sequences. TCRdb re-called the 5' RACE reads with MiXCR, one entry per CDR3 protein. The repertoire includes some 33,000 distinct CDR3 sequences, 1.5% of them detected once, and about a tenth sits in the top ten. Study-level results: HTLV-1-associated myelopathy had the most TCR clonal expansion, and multiple sclerosis had the least, less than healthy controls.

The chain is built from TRBV20-1 and TRBJ2-1; TRBD2 is a possible D gene (6 bases). The sample taken for sequencing was PBMCs. The clonotype originates from a woman aged 25 to 39 with multiple sclerosis. CDR3 residues: CSARIADNEQFF. CDR3 DNA sequence: TGCAGTGCTAGAATAGCGGACAATGAGCAGTTCTTC.